Listed below are T cell receptor beta chains from one sample, sequenced in a study of PD-1 blockade in classical Hodgkin lymphoma. Assay used: immunoSEQ multiplex PCR; TCRdb lists only in-frame clones, some missing. The sample carries under 5,000 clones, just under 80% recorded once. This specimen consisted of peripheral blood mononuclear cells (PBMCs), obtained at baseline. Every receptor here comes from a human donor with classical Hodgkin lymphoma. CDR3s include the opening cysteine and the closing phenylalanine or tryptophan. A D gene is named only where the DNA matches it firmly. Where a row states a size, it is once, few, many or the class of an expanded clone; other rows omit it.

v_call: TRBV13
clone_size: -
j_call: TRBJ2-7
d_call: -
cdr3_aa: CASSTGVDEQYF
cdr3_nt: TGTGCCAGCAGCACGGGAGTCGACGAGCAGTACTTC

v_call: TRBV20-1
clone_size: -
j_call: TRBJ2-7
d_call: -
cdr3_aa: CSAAALDEQYF
cdr3_nt: TGCAGTGCTGCTGCCCTCGACGAGCAGTACTTC

v_call: TRBV25-1
clone_size: once
j_call: TRBJ2-2
d_call: -
cdr3_aa: CASSESGSNTGELFF
cdr3_nt: TGTGCCAGCAGTGAATCAGGGTCGAACACCGGGGAGCTGTTTTTT

v_call: TRBV2
clone_size: few
j_call: TRBJ2-7
d_call: -
cdr3_aa: CASNDEYYEQYF
cdr3_nt: TGTGCCAGCAACGACGAATACTACGAGCAGTACTTC

v_call: TRBV27
clone_size: -
j_call: TRBJ1-2
d_call: TRBD1
cdr3_aa: CASSLSGTGGAYGYTF
cdr3_nt: TGTGCCAGCAGTTTATCTGGGACAGGGGGCGCCTATGGCTACACCTTC

v_call: TRBV11-1
clone_size: -
j_call: TRBJ2-2
d_call: -
cdr3_aa: CASSGPAGSTGELFF
cdr3_nt: TGTGCCAGCAGTGGCCCGGCGGGTAGCACCGGGGAGCTGTTTTTT

v_call: TRBV29-1
clone_size: -
j_call: TRBJ2-7
d_call: -
cdr3_aa: CSVRGGSSYEQYF
cdr3_nt: TGCAGCGTTCGCGGCGGAAGTTCCTACGAGCAGTACTTC

v_call: TRBV7-8
clone_size: -
j_call: TRBJ2-1
d_call: TRBD2
cdr3_aa: CASSRGLAPSYNEQFF
cdr3_nt: TGTGCCAGCAGCCGGGGACTAGCGCCATCCTACAATGAGCAGTTCTTC

v_call: TRBV12-2
clone_size: -
j_call: TRBJ2-1
d_call: -
cdr3_aa: CASRLGPIEKLHYRDDEQFF
cdr3_nt: TGTGCAAGTCGCTTAGGGCCCATAGAAAAACTCCACTACAGGGATGATGAGCAGTTCTTC

v_call: TRBV5-1
clone_size: few
j_call: TRBJ1-2
d_call: -
cdr3_aa: CASSLVLGGYGYTF
cdr3_nt: TGCGCCAGCAGCTTGGTGCTGGGGGGCTATGGCTACACCTTC

v_call: TRBV4-3
clone_size: once
j_call: TRBJ1-1
d_call: -
cdr3_aa: CASSQGTGSNTEAFF
cdr3_nt: TGCGCCAGCAGCCAAGGTACAGGGTCGAACACTGAAGCTTTCTTT

v_call: TRBV6-5
clone_size: -
j_call: TRBJ1-2
d_call: -
cdr3_aa: CASSLGFRDSYGYTF
cdr3_nt: TGTGCCAGCAGCCTCGGATTTCGTGACAGCTATGGCTACACCTTC

v_call: TRBV5-1
clone_size: -
j_call: TRBJ2-7
d_call: TRBD1
cdr3_aa: CASSSLGTGTGEAYEQYF
cdr3_nt: TGCGCCAGCAGCTCTTTAGGGACTGGGACAGGGGAAGCCTACGAGCAGTACTTC

v_call: TRBV5-4
clone_size: -
j_call: TRBJ2-5
d_call: TRBD1
cdr3_aa: CASSRDRAETQYF
cdr3_nt: TGTGCCAGCAGCCGGGACAGGGCAGAGACCCAGTACTTC

v_call: TRBV19
clone_size: -
j_call: TRBJ1-2
d_call: -
cdr3_aa: CASSRDGELGYTF
cdr3_nt: TGTGCCAGTAGTCGGGACGGAGAATTGGGCTACACCTTC

v_call: TRBV27
clone_size: once
j_call: TRBJ2-7
d_call: -
cdr3_aa: CASSLAGPPNEQYF
cdr3_nt: TGTGCCAGCAGTTTAGCCGGGCCTCCGAACGAGCAGTACTTC

v_call: TRBV19
clone_size: -
j_call: TRBJ2-2
d_call: -
cdr3_aa: CASNWENGELFF
cdr3_nt: TGTGCCAGTAACTGGGAGAACGGGGAGCTGTTTTTT

v_call: TRBV6-5
clone_size: -
j_call: TRBJ1-4
d_call: TRBD1
cdr3_aa: CASSYTGDEKLFF
cdr3_nt: TGTGCCAGCAGTTACACAGGGGATGAAAAACTGTTTTTT

v_call: TRBV27
clone_size: -
j_call: TRBJ2-2
d_call: TRBD2
cdr3_aa: CASSPIKTSGRNTGELFF
cdr3_nt: TGTGCCAGCAGTCCCATTAAAACTAGCGGGAGGAACACCGGGGAGCTGTTTTTT

v_call: TRBV28
clone_size: -
j_call: TRBJ1-5
d_call: -
cdr3_aa: CASSPSGMVQPQHF
cdr3_nt: TGTGCCAGCAGTCCATCAGGGATGGTTCAGCCCCAGCATTTT

v_call: TRBV28
clone_size: -
j_call: TRBJ1-1
d_call: -
cdr3_aa: CASSLSLDAFF
cdr3_nt: TGTGCCAGCAGTTTGTCGCTGGATGCTTTCTTT

v_call: TRBV6-1
clone_size: -
j_call: TRBJ2-7
d_call: TRBD2
cdr3_aa: CASSGWGGAYEQYF
cdr3_nt: TGTGCCAGCAGTGGGTGGGGGGGGGCCTACGAGCAGTACTTC

v_call: TRBV28
clone_size: -
j_call: TRBJ2-6
d_call: -
cdr3_aa: CAIGAAEFSGANVLTF
cdr3_nt: TGTGCCATAGGAGCGGCGGAGTTCTCTGGGGCCAACGTCCTGACTTTC

v_call: TRBV5-1
clone_size: -
j_call: TRBJ2-7
d_call: TRBD1
cdr3_aa: CASSLGSGGSYEQYF
cdr3_nt: TGCGCCAGCAGCTTGGGTTCAGGGGGCTCCTACGAGCAGTACTTC